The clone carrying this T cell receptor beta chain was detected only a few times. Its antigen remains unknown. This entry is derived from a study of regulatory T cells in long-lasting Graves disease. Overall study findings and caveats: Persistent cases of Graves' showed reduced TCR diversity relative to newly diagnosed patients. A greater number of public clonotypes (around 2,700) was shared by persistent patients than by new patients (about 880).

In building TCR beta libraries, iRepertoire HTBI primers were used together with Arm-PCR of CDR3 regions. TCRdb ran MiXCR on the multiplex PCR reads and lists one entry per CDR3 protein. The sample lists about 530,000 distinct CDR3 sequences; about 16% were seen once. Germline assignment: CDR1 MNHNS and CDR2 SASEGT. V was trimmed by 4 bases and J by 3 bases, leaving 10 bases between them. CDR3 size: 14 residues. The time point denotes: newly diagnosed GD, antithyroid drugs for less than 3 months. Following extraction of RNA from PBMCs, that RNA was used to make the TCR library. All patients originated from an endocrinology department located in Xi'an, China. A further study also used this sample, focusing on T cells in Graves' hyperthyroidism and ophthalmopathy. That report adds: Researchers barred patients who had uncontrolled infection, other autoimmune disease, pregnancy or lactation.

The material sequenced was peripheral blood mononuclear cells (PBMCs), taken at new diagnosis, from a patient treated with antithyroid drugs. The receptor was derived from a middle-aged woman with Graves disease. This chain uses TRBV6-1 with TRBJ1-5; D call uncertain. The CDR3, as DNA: TGTGCCAGCAGTGGCGGGTCTTTCAATCAGCCCCAGCATTTT. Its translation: CASSGGSFNQPQHF.